These T cell receptor beta chains were read from a single sample in a study of T-cell memory formation after mild COVID-19. TCRdb processed the 5' RACE reads anew with MiXCR; each CDR3 protein has one entry. The table includes a few hundred thousand distinct CDR3 sequences, 20% to 25% detected once. The sample consisted of PBMCs or a T cell subset sorted from them (not recorded which). The receptors shown here come from a man in his late teens or twenties who had mild COVID-19 (a few samples of this study predate the infection). Cell type and time point are not known. Both conserved end residues are part of each CDR3. D genes are given only for firm matches. Clone size is shown for a subset of rows, as once, few, many or a class of expanded clone.

clone_size j_call v_call d_call cdr3_aa
NA TRBJ2-2 TRBV5-4 NA CASRITGKVYTGELFF
many TRBJ2-5 TRBV15 NA CATQVKETQYF
few TRBJ2-6 TRBV7-2 NA CAQGTGANVLTF
NA TRBJ1-1 TRBV3-1 NA CASSQDTRVAFF
NA TRBJ1-6 TRBV18 NA CASSQGIRSPLHF
NA TRBJ2-7 TRBV27 NA CASTRGGSYEQYF
NA TRBJ2-7 TRBV6-2/TRBV6-3 NA CASSSHAGSYEQYF
NA TRBJ1-2 TRBV6-6 TRBD1 CASSLRDRVDYGYTF
NA TRBJ2-5 TRBV7-3 NA CASSLMGSGRETQYF
few TRBJ2-2 TRBV3-1 NA CASSPRRGTNTGELFF
NA TRBJ1-2 TRBV10-3 NA CAISQGSSYGYTF
many TRBJ1-1 TRBV19 NA CASGRGTEAFF
NA TRBJ2-3 TRBV3-2 NA CASSQDRREDTQYF
NA TRBJ2-2 TRBV20-1 NA CSARNMNTGELFF
many TRBJ2-7 TRBV11-2 NA CASSGQTYEQYF
many TRBJ2-6 TRBV7-3 NA CASSLQGPGANVLTF
once TRBJ1-2 TRBV18 TRBD1 CASSPSTGVGSGYTF
many TRBJ1-2 TRBV12-3/TRBV12-4 NA CASSSTGSYGYTF
few TRBJ2-2 TRBV15 NA CATSTFLEQGQRPPGELFF
NA TRBJ1-4 TRBV11-2 NA CASSRAPGPNEKLFF
many TRBJ1-5 TRBV27 TRBD1 CASSLVGTASNQPQHF
NA TRBJ1-1 TRBV5-1 NA CASSSLAAGGTEAFF
few TRBJ2-5 TRBV5-1 NA CASSLGEVETQYF
few TRBJ2-7 TRBV6-2/TRBV6-3 NA CASSPEGEQYF
NA TRBJ1-2 TRBV29-1 NA CSAERGVENYGYTF
NA TRBJ2-5 TRBV7-2 NA CASSLNLQVETQYF
many TRBJ2-1 TRBV4-3 TRBD2 CASSRLGTGGGSYNEQFF
few TRBJ2-3 TRBV7-2 NA CASSLAPYGTDTQYF
NA TRBJ2-5 TRBV6-2/TRBV6-3 TRBD1 CASSQHGQARETRYF
NA TRBJ2-6 TRBV7-2 NA CASSFRQVNILTF
few TRBJ1-2 TRBV12-3/TRBV12-4 TRBD1 CASSPGQGRDYGYTF
NA TRBJ1-2 TRBV7-6 NA CASSAGGGRDGYTF
few TRBJ2-1 TRBV19 TRBD2 CASSVAGTSLNEQFF
few TRBJ2-7 TRBV5-1 NA CASSYGPQGYEQYF
few TRBJ2-5 TRBV7-8 TRBD1 CASRPFQGAGQETQYF
few TRBJ1-5 TRBV19 NA CASSIVTDGLRNQPQHF
few TRBJ2-3 TRBV7-3 NA CASRNATDTQYF
NA TRBJ2-5 TRBV12-3/TRBV12-4 NA CASSLGVGGTGQETQYF
NA TRBJ2-3 TRBV12-3/TRBV12-4 NA CASSLGGSLGDTQYF
NA TRBJ2-3 TRBV11-2 TRBD2 CASSPTSGYTDTQYF
few TRBJ1-5 TRBV15 NA CATSRDWLGDQPQHF
NA TRBJ1-5 TRBV5-6 NA CASSLNEGYNQPQHF
NA TRBJ1-2 TRBV4-1 NA CASSPGRVAYTF
NA TRBJ1-4 TRBV7-9 NA CASSFRGDSEKLFF
few TRBJ2-1 TRBV5-1 TRBD1 CASSSGQSFNEQFF
many TRBJ2-1 TRBV18 TRBD1 CASSPLGQGTNEQFF
NA TRBJ2-3 TRBV3-1 NA CASSPGQGTYIPTDTQYF
NA TRBJ1-2 TRBV2 TRBD1 CARHRGTDYGYTF
few TRBJ2-1 TRBV4-3 NA CASSPNAMDLRYNEQFF
NA TRBJ1-1 TRBV5-4 NA CASSLPGGPEAFF
NA TRBJ1-1 TRBV12-3/TRBV12-4 NA CASSFKGPVTEAFF
few TRBJ1-1 TRBV7-3 TRBD1 CASSARTGFGTEAFF
few TRBJ1-1 TRBV5-5 TRBD1 CASSPDQQGWTTEAFF
few TRBJ2-7 TRBV30 NA CAWSVLRGTYEQYF
NA TRBJ1-1 TRBV7-9 NA CASSPVGKAGAFF
many TRBJ2-1 TRBV6-8 NA CASSYPGGVGTLNEQFF
few TRBJ2-3 TRBV7-3 NA CASSSMVADTQYF
NA TRBJ2-1 TRBV7-2 TRBD2 CASRITSGGYNEQFF
NA TRBJ1-3 TRBV5-1 NA CASSLGGGHGNTIYF